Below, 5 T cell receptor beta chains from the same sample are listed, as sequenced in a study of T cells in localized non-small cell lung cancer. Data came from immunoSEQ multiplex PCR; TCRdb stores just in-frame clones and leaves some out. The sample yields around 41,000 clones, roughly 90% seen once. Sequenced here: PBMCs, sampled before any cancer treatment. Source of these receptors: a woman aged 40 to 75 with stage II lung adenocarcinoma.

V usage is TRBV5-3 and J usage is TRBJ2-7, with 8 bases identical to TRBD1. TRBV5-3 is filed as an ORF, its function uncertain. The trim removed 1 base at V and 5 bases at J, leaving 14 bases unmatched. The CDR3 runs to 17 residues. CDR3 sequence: CARSLSQGDPFVDEQYF. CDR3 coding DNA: TGTGCCAGAAGCTTGTCACAGGGGGACCCTTTCGTAGACGAGCAGTACTTC.

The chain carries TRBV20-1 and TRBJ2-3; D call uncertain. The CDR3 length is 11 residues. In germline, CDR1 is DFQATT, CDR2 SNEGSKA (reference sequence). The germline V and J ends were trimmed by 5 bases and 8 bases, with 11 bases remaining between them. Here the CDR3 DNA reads TGCAGTGCTGGATTACGGCGTACGCAGTATTTT. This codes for CSAGLRRTQYF.

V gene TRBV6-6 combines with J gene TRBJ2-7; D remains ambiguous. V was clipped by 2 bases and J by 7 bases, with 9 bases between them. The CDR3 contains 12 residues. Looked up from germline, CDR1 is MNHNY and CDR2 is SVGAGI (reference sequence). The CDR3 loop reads CASSYRREEQYF. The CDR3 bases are TGTGCCAGCAGTTACAGAAGGGAAGAGCAGTACTTC.

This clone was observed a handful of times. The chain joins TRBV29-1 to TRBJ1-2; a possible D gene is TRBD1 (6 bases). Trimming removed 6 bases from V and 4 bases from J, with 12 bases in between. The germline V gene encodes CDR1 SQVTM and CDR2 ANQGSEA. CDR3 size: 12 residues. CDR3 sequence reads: CSVTRGSYGYTF. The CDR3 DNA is TGCAGCGTGACCAGGGGATCCTATGGCTACACCTTC.

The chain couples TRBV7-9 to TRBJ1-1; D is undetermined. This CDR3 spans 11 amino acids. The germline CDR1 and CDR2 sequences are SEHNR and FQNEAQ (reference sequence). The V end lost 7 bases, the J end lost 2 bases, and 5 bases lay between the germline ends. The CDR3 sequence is CASTINTEAFF. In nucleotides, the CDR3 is TGTGCCAGCACCATAAACACTGAAGCTTTCTTT.